This is a list of T cell receptor beta chains from one sample in a study of cytomegalovirus exposure and HLA in healthy donors. Sequencing was performed with immunoSEQ multiplex PCR; in TCRdb, only in-frame clones are kept and a portion is missing. The repertoire holds 81,000 or so clones, with approximately 60% as singletons. The sequenced sample consisted of PBMCs. These receptor sequences come from a woman in her twenties or thirties in good health and CMV-seropositive. The CDR3 runs from the conserved cysteine through the conserved F or W. A D gene is named only where the DNA matches it firmly. The size entry is marked missing in some rows and otherwise reads once, few, many or a size class.

>NA|TRBJ1-4|NA|TRBV19
TGTGCCAGTAGTATGGGAGGCGGCTACACGGATGAAAAACTGTTTTTT
CASSMGGGYTDEKLFF
>NA|TRBJ2-2|once|TRBV7-9
TGTGCCAGCAGCTTAGCGCCAGGGACAATCACCGGGGAGCTGTTTTTT
CASSLAPGTITGELFF
>NA|TRBJ2-7|few|TRBV21-1
TGTGCCATAAGAGACAGGGGTAAGCCCTACGAGCAGTACTTC
CAIRDRGKPYEQYF
>NA|TRBJ1-4|once|TRBV28
TGTGCCAGCAGCTTAAGGGGGTCCAACTATGAAAAACTGTTTTTT
CASSLRGSNYEKLFF
>NA|TRBJ2-7|NA|TRBV4-1
TGCGCCAGCAGCCACACAAGCGCCTACGAGCAGTACTTC
CASSHTSAYEQYF
>NA|TRBJ1-6|NA|TRBV5-1
TGCGCCAGCAGCTTGGACGGGGGGAGTTCCAATTCACCCCTCCACTTT
CASSLDGGSSNSPLHF
>TRBD1|TRBJ2-6|NA|TRBV7-3
TGTGCCAGCAGCCAACCGGGGACAGGGACTTCCTCTGGGGCCAACGTCCTGACTTTC
CASSQPGTGTSSGANVLTF
>TRBD1|TRBJ1-1|NA|TRBV6-5
TGTGCCAGCAGTTCTTACAGGGGAACTGAAGCTTTCTTT
CASSSYRGTEAFF
>NA|TRBJ1-5|NA|TRBV2
TGTGCCAGCAGTGAGAGGGGGGGTAGCAATCAGCCCCAGCATTTT
CASSERGGSNQPQHF
>TRBD1|TRBJ1-2|NA|TRBV15
TGTGCCACCAGGAGGGACAGGGCAGACTATGGCTACCCCTTC
CATRRDRADYGYPF
>TRBD1|TRBJ1-2|NA|TRBV6-5
TGTGCCAGCAGGGAAAGGGGGCGAGACTATGGCTACACCTTC
CASRERGRDYGYTF
>NA|TRBJ1-4|few|TRBV4-3
TGCGCCAGCAGCCAAGCACAGGCATCTAATGAAAAACTGTTTTTT
CASSQAQASNEKLFF
>NA|TRBJ1-5|NA|TRBV12-2
TGTGCAAGTCGCTTAGGCCCCCGGGACAGGCCATATCAGCCCCAGCATTTT
CASRLGPRDRPYQPQHF
>TRBD1|TRBJ1-6|few|TRBV2
TGTGCCAGCAGTGAAGGACAGGGGGTACGGTCACCCCTCCACTTT
CASSEGQGVRSPLHF
>TRBD2|TRBJ2-4|few|TRBV7-2
TGTGCCAGCAGCCCCGAAGGAAGCGGGGGGGCTGCTAAAAACATTCAGTACTTC
CASSPEGSGGAAKNIQYF
>NA|TRBJ2-7|NA|TRBV7-2
TGTACCAGCAGCTTTACCGACACCTACGAGCAGTACTTC
CTSSFTDTYEQYF
>NA|TRBJ1-4|few|TRBV7-9
TGTGCCAGCAGCTTGGCTCTTAATGAAAAACTGTTTTTT
CASSLALNEKLFF
>NA|TRBJ1-1|NA|TRBV6-1
TGTGCCAGCAGTGAGGCCGTCGGGGTTATGAACACTGAAGCTTTCTTT
CASSEAVGVMNTEAFF
>NA|TRBJ1-3|NA|TRBV4-1
TGCGCCAGCAGCCAAGAAGCACGGGGTTATGGAAACACCATATATTTT
CASSQEARGYGNTIYF
>NA|TRBJ2-2|NA|TRBV7-9
TGTGCCAGCAGCGGAGTACGCACCGGGGAGCTGTTTTTT
CASSGVRTGELFF
>TRBD2|TRBJ2-5|NA|TRBV5-1
TGCGCCAGCAGCTTGGGACTAGCGGATTTGATTGCGGAGACCCAGTACTTC
CASSLGLADLIAETQYF
>NA|TRBJ2-7|few|TRBV5-6
TGTGCCAGCACCCGAGGGCTAGAATCTGGCGAGCAGTACTTC
CASTRGLESGEQYF
>TRBD1|TRBJ1-6|few|TRBV18
TGTGCCAGCTCACCCGGGACAGGAATTAATTCACCCCTCCACTTT
CASSPGTGINSPLHF
>TRBD1|TRBJ1-5|few|TRBV5-6
TGTGCCAGCAGCTTGGAAGGACAGGGAGGCAATCAGCCCCAGCATTTT
CASSLEGQGGNQPQHF
>NA|TRBJ2-5|NA|TRBV30
TGTGCCTGGAGTGGTCTTCCGGAGACCCAGTACTTC
CAWSGLPETQYF
>TRBD1|TRBJ2-1|NA|TRBV30
TGTGCCTGGGGACGACAGGGGCTTCGACTGAGCTCCTACAATGAGCAGTTCTTC
CAWGRQGLRLSSYNEQFF
>TRBD2|TRBJ2-2|NA|TRBV27
TGTGCCAGCAGTTTCACAGTATCCGAACTAGCGGGGGGACCGCGGGAGCTGTTTTTT
CASSFTVSELAGGPRELFF
>TRBD1|TRBJ2-7|NA|TRBV27
TGTGCCAGCAACCTTCTGGGACAGGCTTTCCACGAGCAGTACTTC
CASNLLGQAFHEQYF
>TRBD2|TRBJ2-1|NA|TRBV4-3
TGCGCCAGCAGTTCTACAATCGGACTAGCTTTGGGCAATGAGCAGTTCTTC
CASSSTIGLALGNEQFF
>TRBD2|TRBJ2-1|NA|TRBV7-9
TGTGCCAGCAGCTTAGGGGTCGGGGGGGCCGAGAATGAGCAGTTCTTC
CASSLGVGGAENEQFF
>NA|TRBJ2-1|NA|TRBV10-3
TGTGCCATCAGCAAATCACAGGGCTCCAATGAGCAGTTCTTC
CAISKSQGSNEQFF
>TRBD2|TRBJ2-7|NA|TRBV19
TGTGCCAGTAGTATAGGGGGGGGCTACGAGCAGTACTTC
CASSIGGGYEQYF
>NA|TRBJ1-5|NA|TRBV29-1
TGCAGCGTTGAGGAGCAGCACAATCAGCCCCAGCATTTT
CSVEEQHNQPQHF
>TRBD2|TRBJ2-1|NA|TRBV30
TGTGCCTGGGGAGATCAAGGACTAGCGCACTACAATGAGCAGTTCTTC
CAWGDQGLAHYNEQFF
>TRBD1|TRBJ1-1|few|TRBV7-9
TGTGCCAGCAGCGCCGGGACAGGGAACACTGAAGCTTTCTTT
CASSAGTGNTEAFF
>NA|TRBJ1-1|NA|TRBV18
TGTGCCAGCTCACCACGCGGGGTTACTGAAGCTTTCTTT
CASSPRGVTEAFF
>TRBD1|TRBJ1-4|NA|TRBV14
TGTGCCAGCAGCCAACCAACCTCCGGACAGGGCGCATATGAAAAACTGTTTTTT
CASSQPTSGQGAYEKLFF
>NA|TRBJ1-2|few|TRBV7-5
TGTGTCAGAAGCCCCATCACCGGTAGCTATGGCTACACCTTC
CVRSPITGSYGYTF
>TRBD1|TRBJ2-7|NA|TRBV29-1
TGCAGCGTCACAGGGGGCTACTCGTACGAGCAGTACTTC
CSVTGGYSYEQYF
>TRBD1|TRBJ1-2|NA|TRBV18
TGTGCCAGCTCACCCTTACAGGGGACGGATAACTATGGCTACACCTTC
CASSPLQGTDNYGYTF
>NA|TRBJ2-3|NA|TRBV7-2
TGTGCCAGCAGACTCGGCGGGACAGGCACAGATACGCAGTATTTT
CASRLGGTGTDTQYF
>TRBD2|TRBJ2-5|NA|TRBV27
TGTGCCAGCAGTCCTACTAGCGGGGGGGAGACCCAGTACTTC
CASSPTSGGETQYF
>TRBD2|TRBJ2-5|few|TRBV5-1
TGCGCCAGCAGCTTGGCCGGGACTAGCGGGGGGGGGAAGACCCAGTACTTC
CASSLAGTSGGGKTQYF
>TRBD1|TRBJ1-2|NA|TRBV10-3
TGTGCCACCCACAAAGGACAGGGAGGTGGCTACACCTTC
CATHKGQGGGYTF
>TRBD1|TRBJ2-5|NA|TRBV5-4
TGTGCCAGCAGCCCAGGGGGACAATTACGGCAAGAGACCCAGTACTTC
CASSPGGQLRQETQYF
>TRBD2|TRBJ2-2|NA|TRBV7-9
TGTGCCAGCAGCTTATCTGAGCTAGCGGGGAACACCGGGGAGCTGTTTTTT
CASSLSELAGNTGELFF
>TRBD2|TRBJ2-5|NA|TRBV5-6
TGTGCCAGCAGCCACGGGACTAGCGGGGGGGCCCAGTACTTC
CASSHGTSGGAQYF
>TRBD1|TRBJ2-7|few|TRBV10-3
TGTGCCATCAGTTCCGGGACAGGGAACTACGAGCAGTACTTC
CAISSGTGNYEQYF
>TRBD1|TRBJ2-1|NA|TRBV5-1
TGCGCCAGCAGCTTGGGGGGACAGCCTTACAATGAGCAGTTCTTC
CASSLGGQPYNEQFF
>NA|TRBJ1-6|NA|TRBV19
TGTGCCAGTAGTATCTCGGGGACTCCGAATTCACCCCTCCACTTT
CASSISGTPNSPLHF
>NA|TRBJ1-5|NA|TRBV19
TGTGCCAGTAGTATTGGGTTCGGGGGCAATCAGCCCCAGCATTTT
CASSIGFGGNQPQHF
>NA|TRBJ1-2|NA|TRBV6-1
TGTGCCAGCAGTGAAGCGGGAGGTAGTGGCTACACCTTC
CASSEAGGSGYTF
>NA|TRBJ1-5|NA|TRBV10-3
TGTGCCATCAGTGAGTCCGGTGGAGATAATCAGCCCCAGCATTTT
CAISESGGDNQPQHF
>TRBD1|TRBJ1-2|few|TRBV6-6
TGTGCCAGCAGTGATCCGGGACAGGTGGAACATCGCTACACCTTC
CASSDPGQVEHRYTF